These 31 T cell receptor beta chains originate from one sample sequenced in a study of cytomegalovirus exposure and HLA in healthy donors. Generated by immunoSEQ multiplex PCR, the TCRdb table keeps only in-frame clones and is missing some. This sample has about 130,000 clones, with around 90% found just once. The sequenced sample was PBMCs. These receptors were taken from a woman aged 18-30 years in good health and CMV-seronegative.

The genes are TRBV11-2 and TRBJ1-2, with TRBD1 identical over 7 bases. Germline lookup yields CDR1 SGHAT and CDR2 FQNNGV. Trimming removed 5 bases from V and 7 bases from J; junction bases left unmatched: 7. The CDR3 runs 13 residues. The CDR3 DNA sequence: TGTGCCAGCAGCCCGACAGGGCTAGCTGGCTACACCTTC. Protein: CASSPTGLAGYTF.

There are a few counts of this clone. J is TRBJ1-5 and V is TRBV18; D is perhaps TRBD1 (6 bases). The germline gives CDR1 KGHSH, CDR2 LQKENI. This CDR3 is 14 amino acids long. V lost 3 bases, J lost 7 bases, and 13 bases lay in between. DNA of the CDR3: TGTGCCAGCTCACCCGCAGGGGATGGCCAGCCCCAGCATTTT. Amino acids: CASSPAGDGQPQHF.

About this clone: Other DNA sequences in this sample translate to the same CDR3. J is TRBJ2-3 and V is TRBV7-9; 9 bases are shared with TRBD2. CDR1 SEHNR and CDR2 FQNEAQ come from the germline V gene (reference sequence). The CDR3 sequence is 15 residues long. Losses at the gene ends were 4 bases for V and 1 base for J; bases not matched to a gene: 3. The CDR3 sequence: CASSSLAGGTDTQYF. The DNA for the CDR3 is TGTGCCAGCAGCTCATTAGCGGGAGGCACAGATACGCAGTATTTT.

This chain links TRBV6-5 with TRBJ2-1, with 11 nucleotides matching TRBD1. The CDR3 sequence is 15 residues long. Trimming cost V 0 bases and J 8 bases; bases outside gene matches: 3. The germline V gene encodes CDR1 MNHEY and CDR2 SVGAGI. The CDR3 nucleotides read TGTGCCAGCAGTTACTCTGGGACAGGGGGGGATGAGCAGTTCTTC. This codes for CASSYSGTGGDEQFF.

The gene calls are TRBV7-9 and TRBJ2-7; D remains ambiguous. From germline, CDR1 is SEHNR and CDR2 FQNEAQ (reference sequence). V was cut by 5 bases and J by 5 bases, with 10 bases left in between. CDR3 length: 12 residues. CDR3 residues: CASSRVSDEQYF. CDR3 sequence (DNA): TGTGCCAGCAGCCGGGTCAGTGACGAGCAGTACTTC.

V usage is TRBV7-9 and J usage is TRBJ1-5, with D maybe TRBD1 (5 bases). In germline, CDR1 is SEHNR, CDR2 FQNEAQ (reference sequence). The CDR3 covers 16 residues. Trimming pared 4 bases from V and 3 bases from J, leaving 16 bases between. The CDR3 DNA reads as TGTGCCAGCAGCTCCAATAGGGGCAGTTTCAATCAGCCCCAGCATTTT. The encoded protein is CASSSNRGSFNQPQHF.

Worth noting for this clone: The identical CDR3 is also encoded by other nucleotide sequences in the sample. The chain links TRBV28 to TRBJ2-7; TRBD1 agrees at 10 bases. The V segment lost 1 base and the J segment 6 bases; nucleotides outside the gene matches: 9. The CDR3 has 16 amino acids. The germline gives CDR1 MDHEN, CDR2 SYDVKM. CDR3 residues: CASSLSPDRGQFEQYF. CDR3 DNA sequence: TGTGCCAGCAGTTTATCCCCCGACAGGGGGCAGTTCGAGCAGTACTTC.

The chain couples TRBV2 to TRBJ1-1; possibly TRBD1 for D (6 bases). CDR3 length equals 11 residues. The V and J ends lost 6 bases and 8 bases respectively, with 10 bases between them. Per the germline V gene, CDR1 is SNHLY and CDR2 is FYNNEI. DNA for the CDR3: TGTGCCAGCAGAGGGGGACGGGAAGCTTTCTTT. It codes for CASRGGREAFF.

The chain uses TRBV27 and TRBJ2-7; D is unresolved. The CDR3 covers 14 residues. Germline V gene data show CDR1 as MNHEY and CDR2 as SMNVEV (reference sequence). Deletions cut 1 base from V and 2 bases from J, with 9 bases between. The CDR3 is CASSLFGPPYEQYF. The CDR3 DNA reads TGTGCCAGCAGTTTATTTGGCCCTCCCTACGAGCAGTACTTC.

This chain joins TRBV29-1 and TRBJ2-7, with 7 bases that match TRBD1. CDR3 length equals 17 residues. V was pared by 0 bases and J by 1 base, with 12 bases of the junction left unmatched. Germline CDR1 reads SQVTM; CDR2 reads ANQGSEA. The chain's CDR3 is CSVEEAEDGTVSYEQYF. CDR3 DNA sequence: TGCAGCGTTGAAGAAGCAGAGGATGGGACAGTTTCCTACGAGCAGTACTTC.

The rearrangement links TRBV10-3 to TRBJ2-3, with D possibly matching TRBD1 (6 bases). V lost 7 bases and J 2 bases, leaving 13 bases between the germline ends. This CDR3 is 14 amino acids long. The V gene's germline CDR1 is ENHRY and CDR2 SYGVKD. DNA for the CDR3: TGTGCCATCAAGAGGGACACAGACACAGATACGCAGTATTTT. Translated, it gives CAIKRDTDTDTQYF.

The chain is built from TRBV30 and TRBJ2-1; D may be TRBD2 (5 bases). The germline V and J ends were trimmed by 2 bases and 0 bases, with 17 bases remaining between them. There are 17 residues in the CDR3. Germline values: CDR1 GTSNPN, CDR2 SVGIG (reference sequence). The CDR3 region is CAWSTPRTHRSYNEQFF. CDR3 bases: TGTGCCTGGAGTACTCCCAGGACTCACCGCTCCTACAATGAGCAGTTCTTC. Based on the CDR3 plus reference TRBV30 and TRBJ2-1, the full variable domain is SQTIHQWPATLVQPVGSPLSLECTVEGTSNPNLYWYRQAAGRGLQLLFYSVGIGQISSEVPQNLSASRPQDRQFILSSKKLLLSDSGFYLCAWSTPRTHRSYNEQFFGPGTRLTVL.

The chain couples TRBV5-6 to TRBJ2-1, with 13 bases identical to TRBD2. The V gene end was trimmed by 4 bases and the J gene end by 0 bases; junction bases not matched to a gene: 1. The CDR3 length is 16 residues. Germline V gene sequence: CDR1 SGHDT, CDR2 YYEEEE. CDR3 nucleotide sequence: TGTGCCAGCAGCCGGACTAGCGGGAGCTCCTACAATGAGCAGTTCTTC. It yields the protein CASSRTSGSSYNEQFF. The whole variable domain, remainder taken from reference TRBV5-6 and TRBJ2-1, is DAGVTQSPTHLIKTRGQQVTLRCSPKSGHDTVSWYQQALGQGPQFIFQYYEEEERQRGNFPDRFSGHQFPNYSSELNVNALLLGDSALYLCASSRTSGSSYNEQFFGPGTRLTVL.

The rearrangement joins TRBV6-5 to TRBJ2-1; 13 nucleotides line up with TRBD2. This CDR3 contains 15 residues. J lost 10 bases, V lost 5 bases, and 8 bases had no gene match. CDR1 is MNHEY, CDR2 SVGAGI, per germline. The chain's CDR3 is CASSPGTSGVSEQFF. CDR3 nucleotide sequence: TGTGCCAGCAGTCCTGGGACTAGCGGGGTCTCGGAGCAGTTCTTC.

The chain uses TRBV19 and TRBJ2-7; TRBD1 matches 11 bases. The CDR3 sequence is 16 residues long. Losses at the gene ends were 1 base for V and 6 bases for J; bases not matched to a gene: 8. Germline V gene lookup returns CDR1 LNHDA and CDR2 SQIVND (reference sequence). This CDR3 is CASSIGGQGARGEQYF. CDR3 DNA sequence: TGTGCCAGTAGTATAGGCGGACAGGGGGCTCGAGGCGAGCAGTACTTC. The whole variable domain, remainder taken from reference TRBV19 and TRBJ2-7, is DGGITQSPKYLFRKEGQNVTLSCEQNLNHDAMYWYRQDPGQGLRLIYYSQIVNDFQKGDIAEGYSVSREKKESFPLTVTSAQKNPTAFYLCASSIGGQGARGEQYFGPGTRLTVT.

This chain links TRBV27 with TRBJ1-3, with a tentative D call TRBD1 (6 bases). The CDR3 sequence is 13 residues long. The germline gives CDR1 MNHEY, CDR2 SMNVEV (reference sequence). Between the trimmed V and J ends, which lost 2 bases and 8 bases, there was a span of 10 bases. The CDR3 nucleotides read TGTGCCAGCAGTTTAATATCAGGGGACACCATATATTTT. This encodes CASSLISGDTIYF.

This chain joins TRBV15 and TRBJ2-5, with a tentative D call TRBD1 (5 bases). V was cut by 3 bases and J by 5 bases, with 10 bases left in between. Germline lookup yields CDR1 LNHNV and CDR2 YYDKDF (reference sequence). There are 13 residues in the CDR3. The CDR3: CATSRDWGETQYF. CDR3 coding DNA: TGTGCCACCAGCAGGGATTGGGGCGAGACCCAGTACTTC.

This clone was detected only a few times. This rearrangement joins TRBV5-5 to TRBJ2-7, with D possibly matching TRBD1 (5 bases). The CDR3 is made up of 14 amino acids. CDR1 and CDR2 (germline): SGHKS, YYEKEE (reference sequence). V was clipped by 4 bases and J by 2 bases, with 13 bases between them. The CDR3 DNA reads TGTGCCAGCAGCCCGACAGCCTTAGCCTACGAGCAGTACTTC. This gives the protein CASSPTALAYEQYF.

The chain has TRBV4-2 and TRBJ2-1; D call uncertain. V lost 0 bases and J lost 4, with 7 bases in between. The CDR3 consists of 14 residues. The germline V gene has CDR1 LGHNA and CDR2 YNFKEQ. The CDR3 loop reads CASSQDDIYNEQFF. In nucleotides, the CDR3 is TGTGCCAGCAGCCAAGACGACATTTACAATGAGCAGTTCTTC.

This clone was counted once. This CDR3 is CASSSGTSGYF. CDR3 nucleotide sequence: TGTGCCAGCAGCTCAGGGACTAGCGGGTATTTT. The J gene is TRBJ2-3, the V gene TRBV11-2; 11 bases align to TRBD2. Germline CDR1 is SGHAT and CDR2 is FQNNGV. V lost 4 bases to trimming and J lost 14 bases; unmatched junction nucleotides: 2. The CDR3 is 11 amino acids.

This clone has a handful of counts. The chain combines TRBV21-1 with TRBJ2-1; the table's D call, TRBD2, was not checked against the DNA. TRBV21-1 is a known pseudogene. This CDR3 comprises 16 residues. The CDR3 DNA reads as TGTGCCAGCATGTTACGGACTAGCGGGAGAATGGATGAGCAGTTCTTC. Translated: CASMLRTSGRMDEQFF.

The rearrangement joins TRBV9 to TRBJ2-7; 8 bases fit TRBD2. The CDR3 is made up of 15 amino acids. Germline values: CDR1 SGDLS, CDR2 YYNGEE. V lost 1 base and J lost 7; bases outside the gene matches: 10. The DNA for the CDR3 is TGTGCCAGCAGCGTAACGGGACTAGAAACGGATGAGCAGTACTTC. Its protein is CASSVTGLETDEQYF.

This clone showed up just once. The rearrangement uses TRBV27 and TRBJ1-3; D ambiguous. Per the germline V gene, CDR1 is MNHEY and CDR2 is SMNVEV (reference sequence). The V and J ends lost 4 bases and 2 bases respectively, with 6 bases between them. The length of the CDR3 is 13 residues. The CDR3 here is CASSSWPGNTIYF. DNA of the CDR3: TGTGCCAGCAGTTCATGGCCTGGAAACACCATATATTTT.

This chain uses TRBV18 with TRBJ1-1, with 10 nucleotides matching TRBD1. This CDR3 region has 17 residues. Germline values: CDR1 KGHSH, CDR2 LQKENI. Germline trimming cut 1 base from V and 5 bases from J; bases unmatched to any gene: 10. The CDR3 reads CASSPQGTGVSWTEAFF. The CDR3 nucleotides read TGTGCCAGCTCACCACAGGGGACAGGGGTTTCGTGGACTGAAGCTTTCTTT.

The J gene is TRBJ2-2, the V gene TRBV4-1, with 8 bases fitting TRBD1. Germline V gene lookup returns CDR1 MGHRA and CDR2 YSYEKL. V gave up 3 bases and J gave up 0 bases; unmatched junction bases: 3. The CDR3 totals 16 residues. This chain's CDR3 is CASSHPTGANTGELFF. In nucleotides, the CDR3 is TGCGCCAGCAGCCACCCGACAGGGGCGAACACCGGGGAGCTGTTTTTT.

The chain employs TRBV5-4 and TRBJ2-3; possible D gene TRBD2, 6 bases. CDR3 length: 15 residues. Germline assignment: CDR1 SGHNT and CDR2 YYREEE (reference sequence). Trimming stripped 0 bases from V and 3 bases from J, with 11 bases between. CDR3 nucleotides: TGTGCCAGCAGCTTGGGACTAGTTGTTACAGATACGCAGTATTTT. This translates into CASSLGLVVTDTQYF.

The rearrangement links TRBV7-9 to TRBJ2-5; D gene unclear. Germline V CDR1 and CDR2: SEHNR, FQNEAQ (reference sequence). Deletions cut 1 base from V and 0 bases from J, with 9 bases between. The CDR3 sequence is 15 residues long. CDR3 DNA: TGTGCCAGCAGCTTAGGGCAGTTACACCAAGAGACCCAGTACTTC. This codes for CASSLGQLHQETQYF.

The rearrangement uses TRBV5-6 and TRBJ2-1; the match to TRBD2 covers 9 bases. Trimming cost V 2 bases and J 7 bases; bases outside gene matches: 7. Germline V gene lookup returns CDR1 SGHDT and CDR2 YYEEEE. The CDR3 contains 15 residues. The CDR3 spells CASSFGTSNLNEQFF. CDR3 nucleotides: TGTGCCAGCAGCTTTGGGACTAGCAATCTTAATGAGCAGTTCTTC.

V usage is TRBV28 and J usage is TRBJ1-1, with D unresolved. V lost 2 bases, J lost 0 bases, and 7 bases lay in between. CDR1 and CDR2 (germline): MDHEN, SYDVKM. This CDR3 is 14 amino acids long. The CDR3 DNA sequence: TGTGCCAGCAGTTTAGAGAGCATGAACACTGAAGCTTTCTTT. This gives the protein CASSLESMNTEAFF.

As for this clone: Compared with germline, one end of the junction differs, possibly owing to a read error. The chain combines TRBV6-5 with TRBJ1-5; D possibly corresponds to TRBD1 (5 bases). Germline loops: CDR1 MNHEY, CDR2 SVGAGI. The CDR3 is 15 residues long. This CDR3 reads CASSYSWGGDQPQHF. The CDR3 region has the DNA TGTGCCAGCAGCTACTCCTGGGGGGGGGATCAGCCCCAGCATTTT.

This clone was recorded once. The chain carries TRBV5-4 and TRBJ1-2, with a possible D match to TRBD1 (6 bases). The V end was cut by 6 bases, the J end by 6 bases, with 18 bases between. The germline V gene has CDR1 SGHNT and CDR2 YYREEE (reference sequence). This CDR3 comprises 14 residues. CDR3 loop: CASTWGGRSDGYTF. The DNA of the CDR3 is TGTGCCAGCACCTGGGGGGGGCGATCGGATGGCTACACCTTC.